The 25 T cell receptor beta chains presented below share a single source sample, sequenced in a study of blood T cells in healthy people across ages. With a J-beta primer mix and a sample-barcoded 5' primer, a second PCR ran about 6 to 11 cycles. TCRdb redid the calling of the 5' RACE reads with MiXCR, one entry per CDR3 protein. The sample yields about 760,000 distinct CDR3 sequences, more than 50% seen once. The specimen was blood. Receptors originate from a man aged 35 to 55 in good health.

The CDR3 loop is CSVPNLRGASLNQPQHF. The CDR3 nucleotides are TGCAGTGTCCCAAACCTACGGGGTGCGAGCCTCAATCAGCCCCAGCATTTT. The chain recombines TRBV20-1 with TRBJ1-5; D unclear. The germline V gene encodes CDR1 DFQATT and CDR2 SNEGSKA (reference sequence). V was shortened by 7 bases and J by 3 bases, with 25 bases between the two germline ends. The CDR3 runs 17 residues.

The gene calls are TRBV5-6 and TRBJ2-1; no reliable D call. The CDR3 totals 15 residues. CDR1 is SGHDT and CDR2 is YYEEEE in the germline V gene. V shed 0 bases and J shed 8 bases, with 15 bases lying between them. This chain's CDR3 is CASSLVAFSGDEQFF. In DNA form, the CDR3 reads TGTGCCAGCAGCTTGGTTGCGTTTTCTGGGGATGAGCAGTTCTTC.

The chain joins TRBV20-1 to TRBJ1-5; 9 bases are shared with TRBD1. The CDR3 is 13 residues long. J gave up 12 bases and V 5 bases, and 11 bases lay outside the gene matches. Germline lookup yields CDR1 DFQATT and CDR2 SNEGSKA (reference sequence). The CDR3 here is CSAAGQGVRGQHF. CDR3 nucleotides: TGCAGTGCTGCGGGACAGGGCGTGCGCGGCCAGCATTTT.

The V and J genes are TRBV29-1 and TRBJ2-1, with 12 bases identical to TRBD2. Germline V gives CDR1 SQVTM, CDR2 ANQGSEA. The V segment lost 5 bases and the J segment 1 base; nucleotides outside the gene matches: 6. The CDR3 spans 16 residues. The CDR3: CSVSGTSGPSYNEQFF. The CDR3 DNA reads as TGCAGCGTTTCCGGGACTAGCGGGCCGTCCTACAATGAGCAGTTCTTC.

The J gene is TRBJ1-2, the V gene TRBV28; 8 bases line up with TRBD1. After removal of 6 bases from V and 5 bases from J, the junction contained 5 bases not matched to a gene. Germline V gene sequence: CDR1 MDHEN, CDR2 SYDVKM. The CDR3 contains 13 residues. The CDR3 coding sequence is TGTGCCAGCAGGGTGACAGGGGTTTATGGCTACACCTTC. It translates to CASRVTGVYGYTF.

A few counts support this clonotype. The chain carries TRBV5-1 and TRBJ2-7; 9 nucleotides match TRBD1. CDR1 and CDR2 from the germline V gene are SGHRS and YFSETQ. The CDR3 is 18 amino acids. The J segment lost 1 base and the V segment lost 0 bases, leaving 11 bases of the junction unmatched. Written as DNA, the CDR3 is TGCGCCAGCAGCTTGGGCTTATCTGGGACAGGGCAATCCTACGAGCAGTACTTC. This encodes CASSLGLSGTGQSYEQYF.

This clonotype has only one observation. Germline and junction disagree at one end, which may indicate a read error. V gene TRBV9 combines with J gene TRBJ2-7; 9 bases agree with TRBD1. The CDR3 extends over 14 amino acids. Germline-derived CDR1 and CDR2 are SGDLS and YYNGEE. CDR3 bases: TGTGCCGGCAGCGGCGGGACAGGGTCCTACGAGCAGTACTTC. It translates to CAGSGGTGSYEQYF.

The chain couples TRBV15 to TRBJ2-5, with TRBD1 matching over 7 bases. After removal of 0 bases from V and 4 bases from J, the junction contained 5 bases not matched to a gene. The V gene's germline CDR1 is LNHNV and CDR2 YYDKDF (reference sequence). The CDR3 extends over 15 amino acids. CDR3 loop: CATSRDPGGAETQYF. CDR3 coding DNA: TGTGCCACCAGCAGAGATCCAGGGGGAGCAGAGACCCAGTACTTC.

This clonotype occurred a few times. The chain couples TRBV4-2 to TRBJ1-2, with TRBD1 matching over 7 bases. Germline V gives CDR1 LGHNA, CDR2 YNFKEQ. The CDR3 loop spans 16 amino acids. With 0 bases clipped from V and 8 bases from J, the junction kept 12 bases outside the gene matches. CDR3 sequence: CASSQDRGQPGTGYTF. The CDR3, as DNA: TGTGCCAGCAGCCAAGATAGGGGGCAGCCTGGCACGGGCTACACCTTC.

On this clonotype: One junction end does not reproduce the germline sequence, and a read error may be involved. This chain links TRBV7-2 with TRBJ2-6; possible D gene TRBD1, 5 bases. The CDR3 length is 15 residues. The germline V gene encodes CDR1 SGHTA and CDR2 FQGNSA. The CDR3 bases are TGTGCCAGCAGCTCCTACAGCTCTGGGGCCAACGTTCTGACTTTC. It translates to CASSSYSSGANVLTF.

This clonotype has more than one count but fewer than ten. The CDR3 here is CATSQGTNTDTQYF. The CDR3, as DNA: TGTGCCACCTCACAGGGGACTAACACAGATACGCAGTATTTT. The chain links TRBV7-8 to TRBJ2-3, with D perhaps matching TRBD1 or TRBD2 (7 bases each). Germline CDR1 and CDR2: SGHVS and FQNEAQ. The CDR3 totals 14 residues. V shed 10 bases and J shed 2 bases, with 16 bases lying between them.

This clonotype showed up many times. The chain uses TRBV12-3 or TRBV12-4 and TRBJ2-6; D is uncertain. V dropped 1 base and J dropped 0 bases, with 4 bases sitting between them. The CDR3 is 15 residues long. DNA for the CDR3: TGTGCCAGCAGTTTAGGGGGCTCTGGGGCCAACGTCCTGACTTTC. Its translation: CASSLGGSGANVLTF.

Comments on this clonotype: Being one base from a much bigger clone, this may be a read error. In DNA form, the CDR3 reads TGTGCCAGCAGCGTAGATGCTAGCGGCACCCTACGGGAGCAGTGCTTC. It yields the protein CASSVDASGTLREQCF. J is TRBJ2-7 and V is TRBV9; 7 positions agree with TRBD2. The germline CDR1 and CDR2 sequences are SGDLS and YYNGEE. The CDR3 runs to 16 residues. Full variable domain (remainder filled in from reference TRBV9 and TRBJ2-7): DSGVTQTPKHLITATGQRVTLRCSPRSGDLSVYWYQQSLDQGLQFLIQYYNGEERAKGNILERFSAQQFPDLHSELNLSSLELGDSALYFCASSVDASGTLREQCFGPGTRLTVT.

CDR3: CAISEETGSPGELFF. CDR3 DNA: TGTGCCATCAGTGAGGAGACAGGGTCCCCCGGGGAGCTGTTTTTT. The V and J genes are TRBV10-3 and TRBJ2-2, with TRBD1 matching over 7 bases. J gave up 6 bases and V 2 bases, and 6 bases lay outside the gene matches. CDR1 and CDR2 from the germline V gene are ENHRY and SYGVKD. CDR3 length: 15 residues.

This chain uses TRBV5-4 with TRBJ2-7, with TRBD2 identical over 15 bases. V lost 3 bases, J lost 6 bases, and 4 bases stayed unmatched. The CDR3 spans 15 residues. The germline V gene has CDR1 SGHNT and CDR2 YYREEE (reference sequence). The CDR3 protein is CASSSGLAGGPEQYF. In DNA form, the CDR3 reads TGTGCCAGCAGCTCAGGACTAGCGGGAGGGCCCGAGCAGTACTTC.

V and J are TRBV4-3 and TRBJ2-1, with D hard to call. The better agreement between TRBJ2-7 and the DNA end casts doubt on the J call. The CDR3 totals 12 residues. Germline loops: CDR1 LGHNA, CDR2 YSLEER. This CDR3 reads CASSQANNEQYF. Written as DNA, the CDR3 is TGCGCCAGCAGCCAGGCTAACAATGAGCAGTACTTC.

The chain joins TRBV4-3 to TRBJ2-7; 8 bases map to TRBD1. There are 17 residues in the CDR3. From germline, CDR1 is LGHNA and CDR2 YSLEER. The trim removed 0 bases at V and 4 bases at J, leaving 11 bases unmatched. The CDR3 nucleotides read TGCGCCAGCAGCCAAGAGGGACCAGGGGGCGGGTGGTACGAGCAGTACTTC. It encodes CASSQEGPGGGWYEQYF.

The V and J genes are TRBV6-5 and TRBJ2-5; 9 bases align to TRBD1. Germline assignment: CDR1 MNHEY and CDR2 SVGAGI. V trimming: 7 bases; J trimming: 4 bases; junction bases outside the gene matches: 10. The CDR3 is 15 residues long. CDR3 residues: CASIEGQGGRETQYF. The CDR3, as DNA: TGTGCCAGCATCGAGGGACAGGGAGGGCGAGAGACCCAGTACTTC.

The genes are TRBV7-3 and TRBJ1-2, with TRBD1 matching 9 bases. Per the germline V gene, CDR1 is SGHTA and CDR2 is FQGTGA. The CDR3 spans 15 residues. With 5 bases clipped from V and 4 bases from J, the junction kept 8 bases outside the gene matches. The CDR3 protein is CASSRTGATTYGYTF. The DNA for the CDR3 is TGTGCCAGCAGCCGGACAGGGGCCACCACCTATGGCTACACCTTC.

The gene calls are TRBV29-1 and TRBJ1-1; possibly TRBD1 for D (5 bases). In germline, CDR1 is SQVTM, CDR2 ANQGSEA. The CDR3 totals 16 residues. V was cut by 4 bases and J by 0 bases, with 18 bases left in between. The CDR3 loop reads CSVVRLLEGMNTEAFF. CDR3 nucleotides: TGCAGCGTTGTAAGATTGTTGGAGGGGATGAACACTGAAGCTTTCTTT.

The genes are TRBV24-1 and TRBJ1-6; tentatively, D is TRBD1 (5 bases). The V end lost 4 bases, the J end lost 3 bases, and 15 bases lay between the germline ends. Germline V lookup: CDR1 KGHDR, CDR2 SFDVKD. The CDR3 runs 17 residues. Here the CDR3 DNA reads TGTGCCACCAGTGACAATCGGGACTCGGACTATAATTCACCCCTCCACTTT. It translates to CATSDNRDSDYNSPLHF.

This clonotype was picked up one time. The chain recombines TRBV12-3 or TRBV12-4 with TRBJ1-5; 9 bases are a match to TRBD1. V shed 3 bases, J shed 10 bases, and the junction held 10 bases outside the gene matches. This CDR3 has 15 residues. CDR3: CASSFSGTGSHPQHF. In DNA, the CDR3 is TGTGCCAGCAGTTTCTCCGGGACAGGGTCTCACCCCCAGCATTTT.

This chain joins TRBV5-1 and TRBJ2-6; TRBD1 is a possible D gene (5 bases). This CDR3 contains 20 residues. Trimming took off 5 bases at V and 0 bases at J, with 24 bases between the two ends. The germline CDR1 and CDR2 sequences are SGHRS and YFSETQ. In DNA form, the CDR3 reads TGCGCCAGCAGACGAATAGGTCGGAGACAGCCGTCCTCTGGGGCCAACGTCCTGACTTTC. Translated, it gives CASRRIGRRQPSSGANVLTF.

The rearrangement joins TRBV6-5 to TRBJ2-1; D is possibly TRBD2 (6 bases). V was pared by 4 bases and J by 3 bases, with 16 bases between. Looked up from germline, CDR1 is MNHEY and CDR2 is SVGAGI. This CDR3 has 16 amino acids. The CDR3 nucleotides read TGTGCCAGCAGTTCCACCGGGGGACCCCTCTACAATGAGCAGTTCTTC. Amino acids: CASSSTGGPLYNEQFF.

This rearrangement joins TRBV28 to TRBJ2-3; D unclear. Germline-derived CDR1 and CDR2 are MDHEN and SYDVKM. There are 16 residues in the CDR3. V was clipped by 6 bases and J by 2 bases, with 18 bases between them. As DNA, the CDR3 is TGTGCCAGCAGGTCCACCCCTGGTGGGCCCACAGATACGCAGTATTTT. Protein: CASRSTPGGPTDTQYF.